This TCR beta chain was found in a study of T cell repertoires in cytomegalovirus infection. Study-wide points: HLA-C-restricted CMV-specific TCR beta clonotypes prevailed in the ex vivo response.

In TCRdb, the reads were re-called with MiXCR into one record per CDR3 protein. The data show about 200,000 distinct CDR3 sequences, 8% to 10% seen once. The junction had 6 bases not matched to a gene; V was cut back by 0 bases and J by 2 bases. This CDR3 has 17 amino acids. Germline V gene lookup returns CDR1 LNHNV and CDR2 YYDKDF (reference sequence). Of note for this clonotype: The target antigen is unknown.

The V and J genes are TRBV15 and TRBJ2-7; 11 bases fit TRBD2. Sequenced material: PBMCs. The sequence was obtained from a human donor in good health (CMV status not recorded). Some clones in this sample may be carry-over from other donors' samples. This CDR3 reads CATSRDRLAGGPYEQYF. DNA of the CDR3: TGTGCCACCAGCAGAGATCGGCTAGCGGGAGGTCCCTACGAGCAGTACTTC. Full variable domain (missing parts from reference TRBV15 and TRBJ2-7): DAMVIQNPRYQVTQFGKPVTLSCSQTLNHNVMYWYQQKSSQAPKLLFHYYDKDFNNEADTPDNFQSRRPNTSFCFLDIRSPGLGDTAMYLCATSRDRLAGGPYEQYFGPGTRLTVT.